This entry features one TCR beta chain sequence. The DNA ends 3 residues before the CDR3 does, and the rest of the CDR3 is filled in from the germline J gene. immunoSEQ multiplex PCR used an average of 1200 ng genomic DNA. Using immunoSEQ multiplex PCR, the repertoire was profiled, and TCRdb retains in-frame clones only, with some absent. The sample yields about 39,000 clones, of which the top ten take up around 6%. Germline V gene sequence: CDR1 LNHDA, CDR2 SQIVND (reference sequence). The CDR3 covers 15 residues. This sample is drawn from a study of T cells in women clearing cervical HPV infection. Study overall: Case blood was drawn when the lesion was first found; control blood after infection became undetectable.

Input material: blood buffy coat. The chain uses TRBV19 and TRBJ1-2; 7 nucleotides match TRBD1. The origin of this receptor is a woman aged 18 to 75 with a cervical HPV16 infection that either progressed to CIN3+ or cleared (not recorded which). CDR3 sequence: CASSSGQVSYNDYTF. CDR3 DNA, as far as it was read: TGTGCCAGTAGTTCTGGACAGGTCTCCTACAATGAC.